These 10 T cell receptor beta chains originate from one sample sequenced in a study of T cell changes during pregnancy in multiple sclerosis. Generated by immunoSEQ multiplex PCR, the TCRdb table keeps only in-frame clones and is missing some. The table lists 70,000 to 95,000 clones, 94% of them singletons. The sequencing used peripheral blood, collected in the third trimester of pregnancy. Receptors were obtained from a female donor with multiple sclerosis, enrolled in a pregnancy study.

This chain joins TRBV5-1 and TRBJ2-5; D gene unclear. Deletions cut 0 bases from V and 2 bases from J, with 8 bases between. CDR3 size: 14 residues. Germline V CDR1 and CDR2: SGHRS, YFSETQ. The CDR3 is CASSLVALQETQYF. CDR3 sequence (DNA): TGCGCCAGCAGCTTGGTAGCACTTCAAGAGACCCAGTACTTC.

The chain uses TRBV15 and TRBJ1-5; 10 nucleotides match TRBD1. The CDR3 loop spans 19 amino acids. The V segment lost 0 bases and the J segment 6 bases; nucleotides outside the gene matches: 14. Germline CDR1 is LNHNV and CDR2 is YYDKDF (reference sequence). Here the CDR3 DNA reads TGTGCCACCAGCAGAGATCGGCCCCTGACAGGGGGCCTTCGTCAGCCCCAGCATTTT. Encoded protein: CATSRDRPLTGGLRQPQHF.

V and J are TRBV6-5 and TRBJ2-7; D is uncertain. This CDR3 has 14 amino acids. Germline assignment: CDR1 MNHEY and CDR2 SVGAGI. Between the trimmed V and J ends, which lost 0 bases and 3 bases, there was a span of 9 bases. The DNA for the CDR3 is TGTGCCAGCAGTTACTCGAGAAGCTACTACGAGCAGTACTTC. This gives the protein CASSYSRSYYEQYF.

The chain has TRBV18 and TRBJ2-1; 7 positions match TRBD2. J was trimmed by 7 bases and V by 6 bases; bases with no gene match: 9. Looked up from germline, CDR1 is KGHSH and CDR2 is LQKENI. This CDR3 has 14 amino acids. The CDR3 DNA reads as TGTGCCAGCTCCACGGGCGGGGGTGTTAATGAGCAGTTCTTC. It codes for CASSTGGGVNEQFF.

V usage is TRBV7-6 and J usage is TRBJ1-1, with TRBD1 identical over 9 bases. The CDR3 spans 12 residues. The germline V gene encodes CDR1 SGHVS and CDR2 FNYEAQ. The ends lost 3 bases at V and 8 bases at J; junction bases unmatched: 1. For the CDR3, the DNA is TGTGCCAGCAGCTTGGACAGGGGAGAAGCTTTCTTT. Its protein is CASSLDRGEAFF. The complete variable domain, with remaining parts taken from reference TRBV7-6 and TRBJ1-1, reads GAGVSQSPRYKVTKRGQDVALRCDPISGHVSLYWYRQALGQGPEFLTYFNYEAQQDKSGLPNDRFSAERPEGSISTLTIQRTEQRDSAMYRCASSLDRGEAFFGQGTRLTVV.

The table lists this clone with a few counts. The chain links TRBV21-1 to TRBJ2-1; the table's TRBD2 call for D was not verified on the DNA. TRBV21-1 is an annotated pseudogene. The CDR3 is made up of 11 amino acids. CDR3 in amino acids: CASSPTREQFF. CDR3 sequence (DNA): TGTGCCAGCAGCCCAACGCGTGAGCAGTTCTTC.

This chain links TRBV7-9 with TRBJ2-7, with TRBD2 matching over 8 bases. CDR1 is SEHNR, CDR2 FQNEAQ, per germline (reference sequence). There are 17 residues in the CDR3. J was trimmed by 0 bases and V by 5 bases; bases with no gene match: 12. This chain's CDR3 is CASSPRASGYSSYEQYF. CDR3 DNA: TGTGCCAGCAGCCCTAGGGCTAGCGGGTATAGCTCCTACGAGCAGTACTTC.

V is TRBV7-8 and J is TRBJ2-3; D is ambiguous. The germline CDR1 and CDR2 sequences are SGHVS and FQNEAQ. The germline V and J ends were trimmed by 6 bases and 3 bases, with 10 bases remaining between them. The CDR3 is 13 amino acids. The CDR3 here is CASRSDWTDTQYF. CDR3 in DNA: TGTGCCAGCAGGTCCGACTGGACAGATACGCAGTATTTT.

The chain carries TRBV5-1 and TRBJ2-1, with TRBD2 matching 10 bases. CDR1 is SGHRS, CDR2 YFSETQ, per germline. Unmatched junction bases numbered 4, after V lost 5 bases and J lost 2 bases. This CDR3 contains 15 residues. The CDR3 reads CASRRAGGTYNEQFF. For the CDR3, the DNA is TGCGCCAGCAGGCGAGCGGGAGGGACCTACAATGAGCAGTTCTTC.

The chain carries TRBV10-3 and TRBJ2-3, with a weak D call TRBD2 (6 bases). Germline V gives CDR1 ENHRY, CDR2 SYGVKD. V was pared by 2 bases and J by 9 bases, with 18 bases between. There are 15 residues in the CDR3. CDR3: CAISEVQVASATQYF. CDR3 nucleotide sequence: TGTGCCATCAGTGAGGTTCAGGTGGCTAGCGCAACGCAGTATTTT.